This T cell receptor (beta chain) was identified during a study of a mutant IDH1 vaccine in newly diagnosed glioma. Whole-study context: Most had both radiotherapy and temozolomide beforehand; others had only one. Study findings and constraints: Pseudoprogression appeared independent of alterations in top peripheral clonotypes.

About this clone itself: The antigen is not known.

Time point meaning: baseline, week 1 (first vaccination visit). Documented treatment: pre-vaccination baseline after standard-of-care therapy. Every donor had a new WHO grade 3 or 4 astrocytoma that was IDH1-mutant, with loss of nuclear ATRX. The repertoire was sequenced with immunoSEQ multiplex PCR; TCRdb's copy has only in-frame clones and lacks some. This table holds tens of thousands of clones, roughly four fifths found once. V was trimmed by 5 bases and J by 5 bases, leaving 16 bases between them. The CDR3 extends over 14 amino acids. Germline CDR1 MNHEY, CDR2 SMNVEV (reference sequence). This specimen consisted of PBMCs, obtained from a glioma patient treated with radiotherapy, temozolomide or both. This receptor was identified in a man under 40 with glioma. The rearrangement links TRBV27 to TRBJ2-7, with a weak D call TRBD1 (6 bases). This chain's CDR3 is CASSMDSSSNEQYF. CDR3 sequence (DNA): TGTGCCAGCAGTATGGACAGTTCAAGCAACGAGCAGTACTTC.